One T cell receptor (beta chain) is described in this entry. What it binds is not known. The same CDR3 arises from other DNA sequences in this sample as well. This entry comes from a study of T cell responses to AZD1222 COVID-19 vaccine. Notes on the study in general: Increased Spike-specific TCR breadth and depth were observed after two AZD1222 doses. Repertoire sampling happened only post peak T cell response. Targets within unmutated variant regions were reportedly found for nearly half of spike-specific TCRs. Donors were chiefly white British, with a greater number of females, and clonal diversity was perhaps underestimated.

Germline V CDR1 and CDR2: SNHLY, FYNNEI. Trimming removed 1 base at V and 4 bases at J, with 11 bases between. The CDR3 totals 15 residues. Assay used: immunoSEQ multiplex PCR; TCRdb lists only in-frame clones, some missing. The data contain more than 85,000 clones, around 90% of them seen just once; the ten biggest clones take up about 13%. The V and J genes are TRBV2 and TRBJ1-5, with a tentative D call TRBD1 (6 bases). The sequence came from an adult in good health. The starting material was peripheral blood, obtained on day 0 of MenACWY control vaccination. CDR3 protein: CASSEEATGNQPQHF. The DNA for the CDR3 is TGTGCCAGCAGTGAAGAAGCCACAGGGAATCAGCCCCAGCATTTT.